This T cell receptor (beta chain) comes out of a study of cytomegalovirus exposure and HLA in healthy donors. General study findings and limits: In an earlier analysis, about 87% or about 30%: the productive usage of most TCR beta V segments. Presence/absence analysis assumed near-uniform sequencing depth across donors. Indistinguishability led to the exclusion of some V segments, TRBV6-2 and TRBV6-3 included.

Comment on this clone: Its target is unknown.

Primers included in the PCR were 60 Vbeta and 13 Jbeta primers. Using immunoSEQ multiplex PCR, the repertoire was profiled, and TCRdb retains in-frame clones only, with some absent. The profile shows around 190,000 clones, about 78% of them singletons. Germline lookup yields CDR1 SGHRS and CDR2 YFSETQ. Trimming took off 4 bases at V and 4 bases at J, with 12 bases between the two ends. The CDR3 contains 14 residues. The sample consisted of PBMCs. This chain connects TRBV5-1 to TRBJ2-1; the D gene is possibly TRBD2 (6 bases). This receptor was identified in a man aged 35 to 55 in good health and CMV-seronegative. The chain's CDR3 is CASSPEGRYNEQFF. CDR3 coding DNA: TGCGCCAGCAGCCCGGAGGGACGGTACAATGAGCAGTTCTTC.